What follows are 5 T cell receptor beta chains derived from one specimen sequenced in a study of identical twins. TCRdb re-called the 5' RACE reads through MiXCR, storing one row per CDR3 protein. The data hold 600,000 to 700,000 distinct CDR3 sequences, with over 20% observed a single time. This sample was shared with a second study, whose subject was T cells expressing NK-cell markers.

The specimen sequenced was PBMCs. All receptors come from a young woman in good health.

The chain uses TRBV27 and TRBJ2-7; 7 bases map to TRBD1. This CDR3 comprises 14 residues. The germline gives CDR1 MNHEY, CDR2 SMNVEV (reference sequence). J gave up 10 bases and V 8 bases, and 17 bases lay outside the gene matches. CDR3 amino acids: CASGSSRVTGDQYF. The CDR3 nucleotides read TGTGCCAGCGGGAGCAGCAGGGTCACAGGGGATCAGTACTTC.

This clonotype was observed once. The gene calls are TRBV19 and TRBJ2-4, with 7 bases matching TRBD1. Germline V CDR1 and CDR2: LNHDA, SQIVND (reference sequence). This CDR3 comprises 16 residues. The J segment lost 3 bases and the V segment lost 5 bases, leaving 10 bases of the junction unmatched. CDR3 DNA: TGTGCCAGTAGTCCGTCTGACAGGGAAGGCAAAAACATTCAGTACTTC. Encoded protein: CASSPSDREGKNIQYF.

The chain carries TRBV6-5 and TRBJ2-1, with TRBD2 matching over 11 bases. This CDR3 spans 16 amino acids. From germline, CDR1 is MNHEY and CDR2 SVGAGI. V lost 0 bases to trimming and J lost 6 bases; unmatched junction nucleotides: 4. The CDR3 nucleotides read TGTGCCAGCAGTTACTCGGGACTAGCGGAGAGCAATGAGCAGTTCTTC. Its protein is CASSYSGLAESNEQFF.

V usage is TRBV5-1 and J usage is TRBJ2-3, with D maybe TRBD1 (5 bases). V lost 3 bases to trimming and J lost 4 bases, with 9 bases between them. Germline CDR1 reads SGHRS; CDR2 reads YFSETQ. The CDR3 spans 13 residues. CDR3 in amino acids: CASSWSGSDTQYF. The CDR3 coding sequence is TGCGCCAGCAGCTGGTCAGGGTCAGATACGCAGTATTTT.

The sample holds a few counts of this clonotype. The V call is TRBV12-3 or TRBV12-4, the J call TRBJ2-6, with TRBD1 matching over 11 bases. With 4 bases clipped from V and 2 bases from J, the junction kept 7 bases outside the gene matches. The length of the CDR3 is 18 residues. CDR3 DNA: TGTGCCAGCAGTTCTTCCGGGACAGGGGGAACTGGGGCCAACGTCCTGACTTTC. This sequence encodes CASSSSGTGGTGANVLTF.